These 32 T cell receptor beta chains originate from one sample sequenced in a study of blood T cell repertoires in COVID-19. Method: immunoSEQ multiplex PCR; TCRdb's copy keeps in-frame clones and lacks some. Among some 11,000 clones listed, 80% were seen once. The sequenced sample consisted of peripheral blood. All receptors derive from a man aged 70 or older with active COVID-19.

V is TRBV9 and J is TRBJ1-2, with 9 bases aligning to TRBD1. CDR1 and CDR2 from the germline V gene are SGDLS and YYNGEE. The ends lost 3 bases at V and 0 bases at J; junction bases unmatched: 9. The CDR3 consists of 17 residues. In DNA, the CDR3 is TGTGCCAGCAGCGGCCCGGGACAGGGAGATGCTAACTATGGCTACACCTTC. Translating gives CASSGPGQGDANYGYTF. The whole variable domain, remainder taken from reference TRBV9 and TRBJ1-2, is DSGVTQTPKHLITATGQRVTLRCSPRSGDLSVYWYQQSLDQGLQFLIQYYNGEERAKGNILERFSAQQFPDLHSELNLSSLELGDSALYFCASSGPGQGDANYGYTFGSGTRLTVV.

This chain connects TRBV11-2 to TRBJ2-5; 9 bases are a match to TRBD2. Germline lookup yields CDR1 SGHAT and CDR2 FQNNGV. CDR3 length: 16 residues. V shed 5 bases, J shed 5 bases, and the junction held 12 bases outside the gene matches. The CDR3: CASSPGVAGASETQYF. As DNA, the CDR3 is TGTGCCAGCAGCCCCGGGGTAGCGGGGGCCAGCGAGACCCAGTACTTC.

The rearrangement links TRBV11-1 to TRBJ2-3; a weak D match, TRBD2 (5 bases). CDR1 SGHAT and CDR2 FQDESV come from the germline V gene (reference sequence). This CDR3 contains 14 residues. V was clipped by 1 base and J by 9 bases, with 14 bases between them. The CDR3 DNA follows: TGTGCCAGCAGCTTAGAGGCCCCGCCGGGGACGCAGTATTTT. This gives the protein CASSLEAPPGTQYF.

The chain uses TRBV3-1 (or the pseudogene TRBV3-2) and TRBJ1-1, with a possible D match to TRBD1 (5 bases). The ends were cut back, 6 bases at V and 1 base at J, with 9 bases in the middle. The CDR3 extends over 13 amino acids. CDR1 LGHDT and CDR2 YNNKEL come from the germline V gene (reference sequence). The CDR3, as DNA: TGTGCCAGCAGGGGGCAGCCGAACACTGAAGCTTTCTTT. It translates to CASRGQPNTEAFF.

The CDR3 nucleotides read TGCGCCAGCAGCTTGGTTCCCGGGACAGGGGGCCTAGATACGCAGTATTTT. This sequence encodes CASSLVPGTGGLDTQYF. The chain uses TRBV5-1 and TRBJ2-3, with 12 bases identical to TRBD1. CDR3 length: 17 amino acids. In germline, CDR1 is SGHRS, CDR2 YFSETQ. Unmatched junction bases numbered 7, after V lost 0 bases and J lost 5 bases. Filled out from reference TRBV5-1 and TRBJ2-3, the complete variable domain reads KAGVTQTPRYLIKTRGQQVTLSCSPISGHRSVSWYQQTPGQGLQFLFEYFSETQRNKGNFPGRFSGRQFSNSRSEMNVSTLELGDSALYLCASSLVPGTGGLDTQYFGPGTRLTVL.

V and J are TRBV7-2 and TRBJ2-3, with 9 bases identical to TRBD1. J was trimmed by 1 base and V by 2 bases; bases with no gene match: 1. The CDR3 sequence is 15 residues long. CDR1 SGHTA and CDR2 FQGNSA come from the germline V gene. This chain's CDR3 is CASSLRTGGTDTQYF. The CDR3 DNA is TGTGCCAGCAGCTTAAGGACAGGGGGCACAGATACGCAGTATTTT.

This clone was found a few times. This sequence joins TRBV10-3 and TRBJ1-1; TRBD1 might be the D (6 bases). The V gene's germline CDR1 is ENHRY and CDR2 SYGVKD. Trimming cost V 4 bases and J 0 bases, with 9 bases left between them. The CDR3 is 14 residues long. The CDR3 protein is CAISVRGMNTEAFF. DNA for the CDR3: TGTGCCATCAGTGTGAGGGGGATGAACACTGAAGCTTTCTTT.

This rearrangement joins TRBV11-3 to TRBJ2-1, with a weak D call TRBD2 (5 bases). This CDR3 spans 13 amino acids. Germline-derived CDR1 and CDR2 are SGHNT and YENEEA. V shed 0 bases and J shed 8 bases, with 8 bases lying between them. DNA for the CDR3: TGTGCCAGCAGCTTAGAAAGCGGCCATGAGCAGTTCTTC. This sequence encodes CASSLESGHEQFF.

The CDR3 sequence is CASSLRGGRGTEAFF. DNA for the CDR3: TGTGCCAGCTCGCTCAGAGGCGGGCGCGGCACTGAAGCTTTCTTT. The chain uses TRBV18 and TRBJ1-1; D is uncertain. CDR3 length equals 15 residues. Trimming pared 6 bases from V and 4 bases from J, leaving 18 bases between. Germline V gives CDR1 KGHSH, CDR2 LQKENI.

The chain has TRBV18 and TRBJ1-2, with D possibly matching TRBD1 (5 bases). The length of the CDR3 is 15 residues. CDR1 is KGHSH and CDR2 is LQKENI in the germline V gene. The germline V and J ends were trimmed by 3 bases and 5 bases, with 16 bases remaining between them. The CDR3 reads CASSPGNRQLYGYTF. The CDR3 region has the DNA TGTGCCAGCTCACCTGGCAACAGGCAATTGTATGGCTACACCTTC.

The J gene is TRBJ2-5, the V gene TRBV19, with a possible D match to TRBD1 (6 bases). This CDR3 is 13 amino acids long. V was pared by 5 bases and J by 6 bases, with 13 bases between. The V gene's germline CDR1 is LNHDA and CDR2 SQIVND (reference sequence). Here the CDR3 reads CASSQVGGKTQYF. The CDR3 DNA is TGTGCCAGTAGTCAAGTAGGGGGAAAGACCCAGTACTTC.

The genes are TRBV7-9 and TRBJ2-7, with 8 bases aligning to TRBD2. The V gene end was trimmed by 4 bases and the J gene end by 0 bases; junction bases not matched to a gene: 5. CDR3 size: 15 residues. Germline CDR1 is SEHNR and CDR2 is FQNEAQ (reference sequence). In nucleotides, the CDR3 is TGTGCCAGCAGCTCCGGCGGGGGGAGCTCCTACGAGCAGTACTTC. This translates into CASSSGGGSSYEQYF. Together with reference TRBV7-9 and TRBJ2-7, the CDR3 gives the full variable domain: DTGVSQNPRHKITKRGQNVTFRCDPISEHNRLYWYRQTLGQGPEFLTYFQNEAQLEKSRLLSDRFSAERPKGSFSTLEIQRTEQGDSAMYLCASSSGGGSSYEQYFGPGTRLTVT.

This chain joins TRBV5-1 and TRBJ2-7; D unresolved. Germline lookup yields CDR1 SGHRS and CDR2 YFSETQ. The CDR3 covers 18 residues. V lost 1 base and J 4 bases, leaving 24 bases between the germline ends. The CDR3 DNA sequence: TGCGCCAGCAGCTTGTCCCCGGCGGCAGTCCCCGACCCTTACGAGCAGTACTTC. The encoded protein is CASSLSPAAVPDPYEQYF.

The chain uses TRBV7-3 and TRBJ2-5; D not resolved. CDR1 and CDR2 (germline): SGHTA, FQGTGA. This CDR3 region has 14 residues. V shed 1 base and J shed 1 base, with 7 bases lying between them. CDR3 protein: CASSLRAFQETQYF. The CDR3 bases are TGTGCCAGCAGCTTAAGAGCGTTCCAAGAGACCCAGTACTTC. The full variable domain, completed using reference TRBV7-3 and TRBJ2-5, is GAGVSQTPSNKVTEKGKYVELRCDPISGHTALYWYRQSLGQGPEFLIYFQGTGAADDSGLPNDRFFAVRPEGSVSTLKIQRTERGDSAVYLCASSLRAFQETQYFGPGTRLLVL.

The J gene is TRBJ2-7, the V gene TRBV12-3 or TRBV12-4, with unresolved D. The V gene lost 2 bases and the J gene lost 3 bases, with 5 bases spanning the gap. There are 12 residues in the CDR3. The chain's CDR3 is CASSLKSYEQYF. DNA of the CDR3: TGTGCCAGCAGTTTAAAGAGCTACGAGCAGTACTTC.

CDR3 sequence (DNA): TGCGCCAGCAGCTTGGCCGGGGGGGCCGATGTGGGCAATGAGCAGTTCTTC. Amino acid sequence: CASSLAGGADVGNEQFF. The V and J genes are TRBV5-1 and TRBJ2-1, with 8 positions matching TRBD2. This CDR3 has 17 residues. Losses at the gene ends were 0 bases for V and 6 bases for J; bases not matched to a gene: 11. The germline V gene has CDR1 SGHRS and CDR2 YFSETQ. Supplemented by reference TRBV5-1 and TRBJ2-1, the full variable domain reads KAGVTQTPRYLIKTRGQQVTLSCSPISGHRSVSWYQQTPGQGLQFLFEYFSETQRNKGNFPGRFSGRQFSNSRSEMNVSTLELGDSALYLCASSLAGGADVGNEQFFGPGTRLTVL.

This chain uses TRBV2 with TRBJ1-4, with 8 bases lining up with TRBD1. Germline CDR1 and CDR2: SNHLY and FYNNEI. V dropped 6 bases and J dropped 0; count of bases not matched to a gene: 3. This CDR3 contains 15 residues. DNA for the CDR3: TGTGCCAGCAGGGGGACAGGCTCAACTAATGAAAAACTGTTTTTT. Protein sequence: CASRGTGSTNEKLFF.

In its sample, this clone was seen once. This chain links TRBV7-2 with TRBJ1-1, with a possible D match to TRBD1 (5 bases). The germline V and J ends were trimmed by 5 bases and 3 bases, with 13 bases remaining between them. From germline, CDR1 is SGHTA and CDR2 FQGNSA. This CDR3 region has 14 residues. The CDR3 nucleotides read TGTGCCAGCAGCCTTAACGGGGGGTACACTGAAGCTTTCTTT. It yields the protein CASSLNGGYTEAFF.

Written as DNA, the CDR3 is TGTGCCAGCAGTCCAGGACTAGCGGGGGTAGAGACCCAGTACTTC. Translating it yields CASSPGLAGVETQYF. This chain links TRBV6-5 with TRBJ2-5; TRBD2 agrees at 13 bases. Germline lookup yields CDR1 MNHEY and CDR2 SVGAGI. V was clipped by 5 bases and J by 4 bases; unmatched bases: 4. CDR3 length: 15 amino acids.

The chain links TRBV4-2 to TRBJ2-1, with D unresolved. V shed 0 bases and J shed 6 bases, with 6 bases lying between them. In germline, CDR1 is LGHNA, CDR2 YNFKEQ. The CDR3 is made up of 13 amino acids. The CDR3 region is CASSQDQINEQFF. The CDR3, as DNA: TGTGCCAGCAGCCAAGATCAGATCAATGAGCAGTTCTTC.

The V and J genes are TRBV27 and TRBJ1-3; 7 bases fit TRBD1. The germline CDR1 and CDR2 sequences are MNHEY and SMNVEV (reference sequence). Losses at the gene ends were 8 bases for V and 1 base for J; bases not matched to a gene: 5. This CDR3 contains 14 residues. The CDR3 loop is CASGTRGSGNTIYF. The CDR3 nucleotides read TGTGCCAGCGGAACCAGGGGGTCTGGAAACACCATATATTTT.

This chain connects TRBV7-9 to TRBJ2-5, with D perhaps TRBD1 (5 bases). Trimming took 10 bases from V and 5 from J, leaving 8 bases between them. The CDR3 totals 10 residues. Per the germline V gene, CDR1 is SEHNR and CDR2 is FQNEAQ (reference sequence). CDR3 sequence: CAISGETQYF. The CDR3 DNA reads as TGTGCCATCTCAGGGGAGACCCAGTACTTC.

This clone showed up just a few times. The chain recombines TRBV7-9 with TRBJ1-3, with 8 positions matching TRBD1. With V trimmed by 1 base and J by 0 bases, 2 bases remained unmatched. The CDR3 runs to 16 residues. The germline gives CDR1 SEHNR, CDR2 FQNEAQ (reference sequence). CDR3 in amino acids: CASSLVGTGSGNTIYF. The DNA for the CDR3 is TGTGCCAGCAGCTTAGTTGGGACAGGCTCTGGAAACACCATATATTTT.

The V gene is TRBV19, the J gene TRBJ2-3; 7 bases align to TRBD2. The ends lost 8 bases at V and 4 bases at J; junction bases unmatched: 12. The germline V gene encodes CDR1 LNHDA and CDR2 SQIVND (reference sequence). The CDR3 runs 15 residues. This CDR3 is CASAKWGGSPDTQYF. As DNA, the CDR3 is TGTGCCAGTGCAAAATGGGGAGGGTCCCCAGATACGCAGTATTTT.

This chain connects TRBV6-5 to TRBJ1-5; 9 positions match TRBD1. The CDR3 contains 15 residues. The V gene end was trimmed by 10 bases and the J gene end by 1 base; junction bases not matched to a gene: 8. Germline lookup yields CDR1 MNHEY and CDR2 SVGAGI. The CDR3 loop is CATMTGGLSNQPQHF. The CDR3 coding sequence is TGTGCCACCATGACAGGGGGGCTGAGCAATCAGCCCCAGCATTTT.

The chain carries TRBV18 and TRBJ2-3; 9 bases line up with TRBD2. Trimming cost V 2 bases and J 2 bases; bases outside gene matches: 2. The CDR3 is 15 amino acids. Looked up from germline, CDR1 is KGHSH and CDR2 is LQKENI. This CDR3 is CASSPTSGYTDTQYF. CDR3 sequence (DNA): TGTGCCAGCTCACCAACTAGCGGGTACACAGATACGCAGTATTTT.

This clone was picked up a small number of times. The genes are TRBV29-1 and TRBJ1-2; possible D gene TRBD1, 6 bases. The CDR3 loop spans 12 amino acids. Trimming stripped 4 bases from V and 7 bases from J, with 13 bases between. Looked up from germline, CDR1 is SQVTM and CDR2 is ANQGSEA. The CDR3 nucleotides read TGCAGCGTTGGGAACTACAGGGCTGGCTACACCTTC. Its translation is CSVGNYRAGYTF.

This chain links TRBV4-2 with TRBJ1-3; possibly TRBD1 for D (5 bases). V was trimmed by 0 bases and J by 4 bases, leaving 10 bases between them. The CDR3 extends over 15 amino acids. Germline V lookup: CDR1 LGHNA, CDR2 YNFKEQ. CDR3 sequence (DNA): TGTGCCAGCAGCCAAGATACAGGTTCAGGAAACACCATATATTTT. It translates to CASSQDTGSGNTIYF.

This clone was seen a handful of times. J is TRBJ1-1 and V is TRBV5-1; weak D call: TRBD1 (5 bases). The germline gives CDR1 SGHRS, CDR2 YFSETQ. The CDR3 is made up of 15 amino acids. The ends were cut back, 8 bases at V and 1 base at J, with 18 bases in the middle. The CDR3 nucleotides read TGCGCCAGTCAGGGTTATCACGGAGAGAACACTGAAGCTTTCTTT. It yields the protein CASQGYHGENTEAFF.

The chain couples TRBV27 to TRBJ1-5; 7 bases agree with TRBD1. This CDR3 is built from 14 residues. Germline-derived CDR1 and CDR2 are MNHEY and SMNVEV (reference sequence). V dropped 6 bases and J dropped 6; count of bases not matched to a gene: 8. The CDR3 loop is CASRRQGGGQPQHF. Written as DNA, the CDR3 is TGTGCCAGCAGAAGGCAGGGGGGAGGTCAGCCCCAGCATTTT.

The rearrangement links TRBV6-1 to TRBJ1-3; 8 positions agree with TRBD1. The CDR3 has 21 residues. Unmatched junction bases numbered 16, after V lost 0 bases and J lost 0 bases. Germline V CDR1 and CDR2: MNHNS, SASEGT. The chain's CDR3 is CASSEAKRRQGTFFSGNTIYF. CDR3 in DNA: TGTGCCAGCAGTGAAGCGAAACGGAGACAGGGGACGTTCTTCTCTGGAAACACCATATATTTT.

As DNA, the CDR3 is TGTGCCAGCAGCTTAGAACCGGGCGGGGGCCATGGCTACACCTTC. Amino acid sequence: CASSLEPGGGHGYTF. This chain joins TRBV7-6 and TRBJ1-2; D perhaps matches TRBD1 (6 bases). V was trimmed by 1 base and J by 6 bases, leaving 15 bases between them. The CDR3 is 15 residues long. Germline V gene data show CDR1 as SGHVS and CDR2 as FNYEAQ.